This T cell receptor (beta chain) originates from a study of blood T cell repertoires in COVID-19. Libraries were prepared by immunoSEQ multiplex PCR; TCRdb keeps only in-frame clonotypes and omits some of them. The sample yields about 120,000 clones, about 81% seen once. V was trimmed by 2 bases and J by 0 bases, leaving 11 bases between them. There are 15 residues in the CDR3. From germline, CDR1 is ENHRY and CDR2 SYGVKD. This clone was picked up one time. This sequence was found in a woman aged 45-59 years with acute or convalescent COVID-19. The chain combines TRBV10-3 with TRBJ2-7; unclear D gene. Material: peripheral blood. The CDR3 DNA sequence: TGTGCCATCAGTGAGCCCCCCCCGAGCTCCTACGAGCAGTACTTC. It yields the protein CAISEPPPSSYEQYF.